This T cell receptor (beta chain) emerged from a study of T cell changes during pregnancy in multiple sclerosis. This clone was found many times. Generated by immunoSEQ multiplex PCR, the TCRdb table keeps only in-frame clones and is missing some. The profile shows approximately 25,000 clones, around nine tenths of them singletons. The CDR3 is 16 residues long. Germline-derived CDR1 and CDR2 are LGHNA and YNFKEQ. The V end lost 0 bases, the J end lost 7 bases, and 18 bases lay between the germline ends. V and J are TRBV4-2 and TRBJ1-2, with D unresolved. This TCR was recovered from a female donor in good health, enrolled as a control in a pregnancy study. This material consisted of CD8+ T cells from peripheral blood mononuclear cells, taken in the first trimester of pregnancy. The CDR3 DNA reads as TGTGCCAGCAGCCAAGATGGGGAGGGCAGCCCAGGTGGCTACACCTTC. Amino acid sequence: CASSQDGEGSPGGYTF.